Presented here are 21 T cell receptor beta chains from one specimen sequenced in a study of CD8 T cells in ankylosing spondylitis. TCRdb recomputed calls from the 5' RACE reads with MiXCR, one row per CDR3 protein. The table lists 350,000 to 400,000 distinct CDR3 sequences, 20% to 25% of them singletons. The sequenced sample consisted of blood, either unsorted or a sorted T cell fraction (not recorded which). The receptor set was obtained from a male donor with ankylosing spondylitis or in good health (not recorded which).

This clonotype has just a few counts. The genes are TRBV19 and TRBJ2-1; D is tentatively TRBD1 or TRBD2 (7 bases each). The ends were cut back, 7 bases at V and 2 bases at J, with 15 bases in the middle. The V gene's germline CDR1 is LNHDA and CDR2 SQIVND (reference sequence). This CDR3 comprises 15 residues. In DNA form, the CDR3 reads TGTGCCAGTAACCAGGGGGGGGGCGCCTACAATGAGCAGTTCTTC. Protein sequence: CASNQGGGAYNEQFF.

V gene TRBV20-1 combines with J gene TRBJ2-1; perhaps D is TRBD1 or TRBD2 (6 bases each). Germline V CDR1 and CDR2: DFQATT, SNEGSKA (reference sequence). This CDR3 has 16 amino acids. Trimming took 3 bases from V and 8 from J, leaving 23 bases between them. The CDR3 coding sequence is TGCAGTGCTAGTCCTGGGGGGCACATCCGCCAGGATGAGCAGTTCTTC. Protein product: CSASPGGHIRQDEQFF.

The chain employs TRBV4-1 and TRBJ2-7, with TRBD1 identical over 8 bases. V shed 5 bases and J 0 bases; nucleotides not matched to a gene: 9. The CDR3 extends over 16 amino acids. The germline CDR1 and CDR2 sequences are MGHRA and YSYEKL. The CDR3 bases are TGCGCCAGCAGCGAGGAGACAGGGGAAAACTCCTACGAGCAGTACTTC. Its translation is CASSEETGENSYEQYF.

The V call is TRBV7-8, the J call TRBJ2-7; D is perhaps TRBD1 (6 bases). V lost 4 bases, J lost 0 bases, and 16 bases lay in between. CDR3 length: 16 amino acids. Looked up from germline, CDR1 is SGHVS and CDR2 is FQNEAQ. The CDR3 bases are TGTGCCAGCAGCTCCCAGGTGGGGGCTAGCTCCTACGAGCAGTACTTC. It codes for CASSSQVGASSYEQYF.

There are a few counts of this clonotype. The J gene is TRBJ1-2, the V gene TRBV7-9, with a possible D match to TRBD1 (6 bases). The germline CDR1 and CDR2 sequences are SEHNR and FQNEAQ (reference sequence). Trimming shortened V by 1 base and J by 2 bases, and 11 bases separated the two germline ends. The CDR3 totals 15 residues. The CDR3 is CASSLVGGLNYGYTF. The CDR3 bases are TGTGCCAGCAGCTTAGTAGGGGGACTCAACTATGGCTACACCTTC.

This rearrangement joins TRBV9 to TRBJ2-1, with D perhaps TRBD2 (5 bases). V dropped 3 bases and J dropped 8 bases, with 9 bases sitting between them. This CDR3 is built from 12 residues. CDR1 is SGDLS and CDR2 is YYNGEE in the germline V gene. The DNA of the CDR3 is TGTGCCAGCAGCGGCACTAGAGATGAGCAGTTCTTC. This gives the protein CASSGTRDEQFF.

This clonotype has just a few counts. This rearrangement joins TRBV18 to TRBJ2-2; D is perhaps TRBD2 (5 bases). The CDR3 is made up of 16 amino acids. Germline V gene sequence: CDR1 KGHSH, CDR2 LQKENI. The V end was cut by 2 bases, the J end by 4 bases, with 14 bases between. The CDR3 region has the DNA TGTGCCAGCTCACCAGTTGATTATGCGGGCACCGGGGAGCTGTTTTTT. The encoded protein is CASSPVDYAGTGELFF.

This clonotype has at least ten counts. The chain carries TRBV12-3 or TRBV12-4 and TRBJ2-3; 12 nucleotides line up with TRBD2. The CDR3 contains 15 residues. The ends lost 4 bases at V and 3 bases at J; junction bases unmatched: 2. The CDR3 here is CASSSGLAGTDTQYF. Written as DNA, the CDR3 is TGTGCCAGCAGTTCCGGACTAGCGGGGACAGATACGCAGTATTTT.

This sequence joins TRBV2 and TRBJ2-1; D ambiguous. V lost 0 bases, J lost 8 bases, and 11 bases lay in between. The CDR3 totals 14 residues. CDR1 is SNHLY and CDR2 is FYNNEI in the germline V gene. CDR3 bases: TGTGCCAGCAGTGAAGCTGGCAAGGTCTATGAGCAGTTCTTC. Its protein product is CASSEAGKVYEQFF.

This clonotype has a handful of counts. The rearrangement joins TRBV27 to TRBJ2-7; 8 bases are shared with TRBD1. This CDR3 comprises 15 residues. Germline V gene sequence: CDR1 MNHEY, CDR2 SMNVEV (reference sequence). The trim removed 4 bases at V and 6 bases at J, leaving 11 bases unmatched. CDR3 sequence (DNA): TGTGCCAGCAGTTGGGGGTCAGGGGGCGCGTTCGAGCAGTACTTC. It translates to CASSWGSGGAFEQYF.

The J gene is TRBJ1-1, the V gene TRBV29-1; D is unclear. Trimming shortened V by 4 bases and J by 3 bases, and 3 bases separated the two germline ends. The CDR3 loop spans 10 amino acids. CDR1 is SQVTM, CDR2 ANQGSEA, per germline. CDR3 DNA: TGCAGCGTTGTTCACACTGAAGCTTTCTTT. It is translated as CSVVHTEAFF.

The chain uses TRBV7-9 and TRBJ2-7; possible D gene TRBD1, 6 bases. Germline lookup yields CDR1 SEHNR and CDR2 FQNEAQ (reference sequence). The CDR3 extends over 15 amino acids. V gave up 5 bases and J gave up 2 bases, with 16 bases separating them. CDR3 sequence: CASSVDSAFPYEQYF. The CDR3 DNA is TGTGCCAGCAGCGTGGACAGCGCCTTCCCCTACGAGCAGTACTTC.

This chain links TRBV20-1 with TRBJ2-6; 9 bases are a match to TRBD1. The CDR3 runs to 15 residues. Germline CDR1 and CDR2: DFQATT and SNEGSKA (reference sequence). V was pared by 0 bases and J by 10 bases, with 7 bases of the junction left unmatched. The CDR3 protein is CSARDPRQGVNVLTF. For the CDR3, the DNA is TGCAGTGCTAGAGATCCTCGACAGGGGGTAAACGTCCTGACTTTC.

This clonotype was seen a handful of times. The genes are TRBV5-1 and TRBJ2-7; tentatively, D is TRBD1 or TRBD2 (6 bases each). This CDR3 is 15 amino acids long. Germline V CDR1 and CDR2: SGHRS, YFSETQ. The V gene lost 8 bases and the J gene lost 0 bases, with 18 bases spanning the gap. In DNA, the CDR3 is TGCGCCAGTGAGGAAGGAGGGGGGAACTCCTACGAGCAGTACTTC. Amino acid sequence: CASEEGGGNSYEQYF.

This chain uses TRBV2 with TRBJ2-2, with D uncertain. The V gene lost 6 bases and the J gene lost 0 bases, with 5 bases spanning the gap. From germline, CDR1 is SNHLY and CDR2 FYNNEI. The CDR3 totals 13 residues. In DNA, the CDR3 is TGTGCCAGCAGAACTACGAACACCGGGGAGCTGTTTTTT. Translated: CASRTTNTGELFF.

This sequence joins TRBV5-6 and TRBJ1-1; D ambiguous. Germline CDR1 is SGHDT and CDR2 is YYEEEE. The CDR3 has 13 residues. Between the trimmed V and J ends, which lost 2 bases and 1 base, there was a span of 6 bases. The CDR3 sequence is CASSLTSNTEAFF. The CDR3 nucleotides are TGTGCCAGCAGCTTAACCTCGAACACTGAAGCTTTCTTT.

This clonotype came up a few times. V usage is TRBV4-2 and J usage is TRBJ2-3, with D possibly called TRBD1 or TRBD2 (5 bases each). Trimming removed 0 bases at V and 5 bases at J, with 18 bases between. The CDR3 is made up of 17 amino acids. The germline CDR1 and CDR2 sequences are LGHNA and YNFKEQ. The DNA for the CDR3 is TGTGCCAGCAGCCAAGAACCGGGACCACCGGTTGGAGATACGCAGTATTTT. The encoded protein is CASSQEPGPPVGDTQYF.

This clonotype was seen more than once but under ten times. This chain links TRBV9 with TRBJ1-2, with 7 nucleotides matching TRBD1. Looked up from germline, CDR1 is SGDLS and CDR2 is YYNGEE. This CDR3 has 13 residues. V gave up 3 bases and J gave up 7 bases; unmatched junction bases: 6. This CDR3 is CASSGTGSGGYTF. The CDR3 DNA reads as TGTGCCAGCAGCGGGACAGGATCGGGTGGCTACACCTTC.

The table lists this clonotype with a few counts. V gene TRBV7-9 combines with J gene TRBJ2-7; D possibly uses TRBD1 or TRBD2 (5 bases each). The CDR3 runs to 14 residues. Deletions cut 2 bases from V and 2 bases from J, with 10 bases between. Germline V gives CDR1 SEHNR, CDR2 FQNEAQ (reference sequence). The chain's CDR3 is CASSLWDGAYEQYF. In nucleotides, the CDR3 is TGTGCCAGCAGCTTATGGGACGGAGCCTACGAGCAGTACTTC.

The CDR3 region is CASSLGSHPYEQYF. The CDR3 DNA reads as TGTGCCAGCAGCTTAGGCAGCCATCCCTACGAGCAGTACTTC. The V and J genes are TRBV7-6 and TRBJ2-7, with unresolved D. The length of the CDR3 is 14 residues. Trimming removed 1 base from V and 2 bases from J, with 9 bases in between. Germline V gene data show CDR1 as SGHVS and CDR2 as FNYEAQ. Drawing the rest from reference TRBV7-6 and TRBJ2-7, the complete variable domain is GAGVSQSPRYKVTKRGQDVALRCDPISGHVSLYWYRQALGQGPEFLTYFNYEAQQDKSGLPNDRFSAERPEGSISTLTIQRTEQRDSAMYRCASSLGSHPYEQYFGPGTRLTVT.

V usage is TRBV11-2 and J usage is TRBJ1-6; TRBD1 agrees at 8 bases. The CDR3 is made up of 15 amino acids. Looked up from germline, CDR1 is SGHAT and CDR2 is FQNNGV. V lost 4 bases, J lost 7 bases, and 6 bases stayed unmatched. The CDR3 protein is CASSSGGAGNSPLHF. CDR3 sequence (DNA): TGTGCCAGCAGCTCAGGGGGCGCAGGAAATTCACCCCTCCACTTT.